This T cell receptor (beta chain) stems from a study of radiotherapy plus CTLA-4 blockade in lung cancer. Patients with chemo-refractory metastatic non-small-cell lung cancer received focal radiation plus CTLA-4 blockade with ipilimumab. Looked up from germline, CDR1 is MNHEY and CDR2 is SMNVEV (reference sequence). The CDR3 is made up of 14 amino acids. Trimming pared 4 bases from V and 0 bases from J, leaving 7 bases between. As for this clone: Antigen unknown.

Data came from immunoSEQ multiplex PCR; TCRdb stores just in-frame clones and leaves some out. In the table there are 53,000 or so clones, around 77% of which are singletons. Findings of the study overall: Some TCR clones had been derived from tumors. These clones expanded in peripheral blood after radiotherapy plus ipilimumab.

The sample here was peripheral blood, taken from a patient treated with radiotherapy plus ipilimumab. The sequence came from a human donor with non-small cell lung cancer who had stable disease on radiotherapy plus ipilimumab. This rearrangement joins TRBV27 to TRBJ2-4; D not resolved. For the CDR3, the DNA is TGTGCCAGCAGTTGGTGGGGAGCCAAAAACATTCAGTACTTC. It encodes CASSWWGAKNIQYF.